These 16 T cell receptor beta chains originate from one sample sequenced in a study of blood T cell repertoires in COVID-19. Clones were sequenced by immunoSEQ multiplex PCR, and TCRdb holds only the in-frame ones, with some missing. The repertoire has tens of thousands of clones, about 88% of them found once; the top ten carry approximately 19%. The sample was peripheral blood. All receptors derive from a man between 70 and 80 years old with acute or convalescent COVID-19.

This clone was found once. This chain joins TRBV6-5 and TRBJ2-3; TRBD2 is a possible D gene (5 bases). Looked up from germline, CDR1 is MNHEY and CDR2 is SVGAGI. Deletions cut 4 bases from V and 0 bases from J, with 8 bases between. The CDR3 extends over 14 amino acids. CDR3 loop: CASSLLGSTDTQYF. DNA for the CDR3: TGTGCCAGCAGTTTACTAGGTAGCACAGATACGCAGTATTTT.

The chain employs TRBV11-2 and TRBJ2-4, with 7 bases fitting TRBD1. V trimming: 5 bases; J trimming: 0 bases; junction bases outside the gene matches: 7. Germline lookup yields CDR1 SGHAT and CDR2 FQNNGV. The CDR3 spans 16 residues. CDR3 in amino acids: CASSKRQGIAKNIQYF. The CDR3 DNA reads as TGTGCCAGCAGCAAGAGACAGGGTATAGCCAAAAACATTCAGTACTTC.

J is TRBJ2-3 and V is TRBV11-1; 7 nucleotides match TRBD1. Trimming took 3 bases from V and 7 from J; bases not matched to a gene: 4. Germline CDR1 and CDR2: SGHAT and FQDESV (reference sequence). The CDR3 sequence is 13 residues long. The CDR3 reads CASSFETGNTQYF. The CDR3 DNA reads as TGTGCCAGCAGCTTTGAGACAGGGAATACGCAGTATTTT.

The CDR3 loop is CATSDRTANYGYTF. CDR3 nucleotides: TGTGCCACCAGTGACCGTACAGCAAACTATGGCTACACCTTC. The rearrangement uses TRBV24-1 and TRBJ1-2; D ambiguous. The CDR3 contains 14 residues. Looked up from germline, CDR1 is KGHDR and CDR2 is SFDVKD. Trimming stripped 4 bases from V and 2 bases from J, with 10 bases between.

The chain combines TRBV27 with TRBJ1-2; D possibly corresponds to TRBD1 (5 bases). CDR3 length: 15 amino acids. Germline-derived CDR1 and CDR2 are MNHEY and SMNVEV (reference sequence). Between the trimmed V and J ends, which lost 5 bases and 4 bases, there was a span of 17 bases. CDR3 nucleotides: TGTGCCAGCAGTGTGACAGTTTCTCCCCTCTATGGCTACACCTTC. This sequence encodes CASSVTVSPLYGYTF.

A few counts support this clone. The gene calls are TRBV6-5 and TRBJ2-5; 8 nucleotides line up with TRBD2. Germline V gene lookup returns CDR1 MNHEY and CDR2 SVGAGI. The V and J ends lost 5 bases and 5 bases, in that order; junction bases with no gene match: 4. This CDR3 has 13 amino acids. The CDR3 loop is CASSKRGWETQYF. CDR3 bases: TGTGCCAGCAGTAAGCGGGGGTGGGAGACCCAGTACTTC.

V and J are TRBV5-1 and TRBJ2-7; 9 bases fit TRBD1. J was trimmed by 3 bases and V by 4 bases; bases with no gene match: 8. Germline loops: CDR1 SGHRS, CDR2 YFSETQ. This CDR3 spans 15 amino acids. CDR3 protein: CASSQTGTGIYEQYF. CDR3 nucleotides: TGCGCCAGCAGCCAGACCGGGACAGGGATCTACGAGCAGTACTTC.

V and J are TRBV5-8 and TRBJ1-1; the D is unclear. Germline V gene sequence: CDR1 SGHTS, CDR2 YDEGEE. Trimming removed 0 bases at V and 6 bases at J, with 9 bases between. CDR3 length equals 13 residues. The CDR3 region has the DNA TGTGCCAGCAGCTTGGCCGGGATAGCTGAAGCTTTCTTT. This encodes CASSLAGIAEAFF.

This clone was picked up one time. This chain connects TRBV7-9 to TRBJ1-6; 7 nucleotides line up with TRBD1. V was pared by 8 bases and J by 0 bases, with 10 bases of the junction left unmatched. The CDR3 extends over 17 amino acids. CDR1 SEHNR and CDR2 FQNEAQ come from the germline V gene (reference sequence). DNA of the CDR3: TGTGCCAGCCTGAAAGGACAGGCGAGCTCCTATAATTCACCCCTCCACTTT. This gives the protein CASLKGQASSYNSPLHF. The variable domain in full, with the rest retrieved from reference TRBV7-9 and TRBJ1-6, is DTGVSQNPRHKITKRGQNVTFRCDPISEHNRLYWYRQTLGQGPEFLTYFQNEAQLEKSRLLSDRFSAERPKGSFSTLEIQRTEQGDSAMYLCASLKGQASSYNSPLHFGNGTRLTVT.

This clone was seen only once. The chain links TRBV27 to TRBJ1-1, with 7 bases identical to TRBD1. Germline CDR1 is MNHEY and CDR2 is SMNVEV (reference sequence). The junction had 3 bases not matched to a gene; V was cut back by 3 bases and J by 2 bases. CDR3 length: 14 residues. The CDR3: CASSLTGRNTEAFF. The CDR3 DNA follows: TGTGCCAGCAGTTTGACAGGGAGAAACACTGAAGCTTTCTTT.

The chain employs TRBV28 and TRBJ2-2; the D gene is possibly TRBD1 (6 bases). The CDR3 runs 13 residues. From germline, CDR1 is MDHEN and CDR2 SYDVKM. The chain's CDR3 is CATGTQNTGELFF. CDR3 DNA sequence: TGTGCGACCGGGACACAGAACACCGGGGAGCTGTTTTTT.

V usage is TRBV5-4 and J usage is TRBJ2-7, with TRBD2 as a possible D gene (7 bases). The CDR3 extends over 18 amino acids. From germline, CDR1 is SGHNT and CDR2 YYREEE (reference sequence). The germline V and J ends were trimmed by 4 bases and 4 bases, with 27 bases remaining between them. The CDR3 coding sequence is TGTGCCAGCAGCCACGGGGGGCTAGCGGCAATGGGATCTTACGAGCAGTACTTC. As protein: CASSHGGLAAMGSYEQYF.

This CDR3 reads CASSLASGPTDTQYF. CDR3 in DNA: TGTGCCAGCAGCTTGGCTAGCGGTCCCACAGATACGCAGTATTTT. The gene calls are TRBV5-8 and TRBJ2-3; 7 positions agree with TRBD2. V shed 0 bases and J 2 bases; nucleotides not matched to a gene: 3. Germline V gene sequence: CDR1 SGHTS, CDR2 YDEGEE. The CDR3 has 15 residues.

V usage is TRBV28 and J usage is TRBJ2-3; D ambiguous. There are 11 residues in the CDR3. V lost 6 bases and J 2 bases, leaving 3 bases between the germline ends. Germline assignment: CDR1 MDHEN and CDR2 SYDVKM. This CDR3 is CASSFTDTQYF. The CDR3, as DNA: TGTGCCAGCAGCTTCACAGATACGCAGTATTTT.

This chain uses TRBV11-2 with TRBJ2-7; 7 bases match TRBD2. After removal of 6 bases from V and 0 bases from J, the junction contained 14 bases not matched to a gene. CDR3 length equals 17 residues. The germline V gene encodes CDR1 SGHAT and CDR2 FQNNGV. CDR3 DNA: TGTGCCAGCAGGTCACCCCTCGGTGGGAGGGCCTCCTACGAGCAGTACTTC. It codes for CASRSPLGGRASYEQYF.

The V and J genes are TRBV6-2 or TRBV6-3 and TRBJ1-1; tentative D call: TRBD1 (6 bases). The germline gives CDR1 MNHEY, CDR2 SVGEGT. V shed 8 bases and J shed 4 bases, with 23 bases lying between them. CDR3 length: 16 residues. The DNA for the CDR3 is TGTGCCAGCTGCCCGAGCGGGGGCTCCCTGGGCACTGAAGCTTTCTTT. Protein product: CASCPSGGSLGTEAFF.